The source of this T cell receptor beta chain is a study of naive and memory T cell subsets. Findings of the study overall: Findings for naive and memory subsets could not be checked against ground truth. In naive cells, over 95% of TCR sequences were seen only once. Diversity fell and Gini index rose from naive through CM, EM, EMRA.

The beta constant-region primer was an equimolar mix of two oligonucleotides covering TRBC1 and TRBC2. The cDNA 3' end received a ligated single-stranded oligonucleotide carrying the SP2 primer and a 12-nucleotide UMI. TCRdb reprocessed the UMI-ligation and nested PCR reads via MiXCR and lists one record per CDR3 protein. The sample lists some 100,000 distinct CDR3 sequences, roughly 7.3% occurring once. To note about this clonotype: The antigen remains unidentified.

The receptor comes from a human donor in good health. The sequenced sample was central memory CD4+ T cells from blood.

CDR3: CASSIEGGYYEQYF. The DNA of the CDR3 is TGTGCCAGCAGCATCGAGGGGGGCTACTACGAGCAGTACTTC. This rearrangement joins TRBV6-1 to TRBJ2-7; D assignment may be TRBD1 or TRBD2 (6 bases each). V was trimmed by 6 bases and J by 3 bases, leaving 15 bases between them. Germline V gene lookup returns CDR1 MNHNS and CDR2 SASEGT. This CDR3 contains 14 residues.